A selection of T cell receptor beta chains follows, all from one sample in a study of T cells in narcolepsy. Data came from immunoSEQ multiplex PCR; TCRdb stores just in-frame clones and leaves some out. This table holds fewer than 40,000 clones, more than 65% found once. Material: memory (CD45RA-) CD4+ T cells from blood. Receptors were obtained from a human donor in good health. The CDR3 runs from the conserved cysteine through the conserved F or W. D genes are given only for firm matches. Not every row has a clone size; where given, it reads once, few, many or a size class.

clone_size: NA; d_call: TRBD1; v_call: TRBV19; j_call: TRBJ2-7; cdr3_aa: CAWLGTGDSYEQYF; cdr3_nt: TGTGCCTGGCTAGGGACAGGGGATTCCTACGAGCAGTACTTC
clone_size: NA; d_call: NA; v_call: TRBV10-1; j_call: TRBJ2-7; cdr3_aa: CASSETGTTHEQYF; cdr3_nt: TGCGCCAGCAGTGAAACCGGGACAACCCACGAGCAGTACTTC
clone_size: once; d_call: TRBD1; v_call: TRBV6-5; j_call: TRBJ1-6; cdr3_aa: CASRQGTGRHSPLHF; cdr3_nt: TGTGCCAGCAGGCAAGGGACAGGGCGCCATTCACCCCTCCACTTT
clone_size: medium-sized; d_call: NA; v_call: TRBV27; j_call: TRBJ1-4; cdr3_aa: CASRQGQEKLFF; cdr3_nt: TGTGCCAGCAGACAGGGCCAAGAAAAACTGTTTTTT
clone_size: once; d_call: NA; v_call: TRBV28; j_call: TRBJ2-7; cdr3_aa: CASNAGYEQYF; cdr3_nt: TGTGCCAGCAACGCTGGCTACGAGCAGTACTTC
clone_size: NA; d_call: NA; v_call: TRBV27; j_call: TRBJ1-2; cdr3_aa: CASRAARTGSYTF; cdr3_nt: TGTGCCAGCAGAGCTGCCAGGACTGGAAGCTACACCTTC
clone_size: NA; d_call: TRBD2; v_call: TRBV9; j_call: TRBJ2-1; cdr3_aa: CASSVGGLAGINEQFF; cdr3_nt: TGTGCCAGCAGCGTAGGGGGACTAGCGGGAATAAATGAGCAGTTCTTC
clone_size: NA; d_call: NA; v_call: TRBV11-2; j_call: TRBJ2-1; cdr3_aa: CASSLVWDEQFF; cdr3_nt: TGTGCCAGCAGCTTAGTATGGGATGAGCAGTTCTTC
clone_size: NA; d_call: NA; v_call: TRBV25-1; j_call: TRBJ2-1; cdr3_aa: CASRAQGVHNEQFF; cdr3_nt: TGTGCCAGCAGGGCCCAGGGTGTCCACAATGAGCAGTTCTTC
clone_size: NA; d_call: NA; v_call: TRBV10-1; j_call: TRBJ2-1; cdr3_aa: CASSDPASAEQFF; cdr3_nt: TGCGCCAGCAGTGACCCGGCTAGCGCTGAGCAGTTCTTC
clone_size: NA; d_call: NA; v_call: TRBV6-5; j_call: TRBJ2-3; cdr3_aa: CASSSRAPRGDTQYF; cdr3_nt: TGTGCCAGCAGTTCCAGGGCCCCTAGGGGAGATACGCAGTATTTT
clone_size: NA; d_call: NA; v_call: TRBV2; j_call: TRBJ1-1; cdr3_aa: CASSLSTANTEAFF; cdr3_nt: TGTGCCAGCAGTCTCTCCACAGCGAACACTGAAGCTTTCTTT
clone_size: NA; d_call: NA; v_call: TRBV7-9; j_call: TRBJ2-3; cdr3_aa: CASSLVGTDTQYF; cdr3_nt: TGTGCCAGCAGCTTAGTGGGCACAGATACGCAGTATTTT
clone_size: NA; d_call: NA; v_call: TRBV5-8; j_call: TRBJ1-5; cdr3_aa: CASSLEGNNQPQHF; cdr3_nt: TGTGCCAGCAGCTTGGAAGGGAACAATCAGCCCCAGCATTTT
clone_size: medium-sized; d_call: NA; v_call: TRBV5-6; j_call: TRBJ1-2; cdr3_aa: CASSSAGQGLINYGYTF; cdr3_nt: TGTGCCAGCAGCTCCGCCGGCCAAGGCCTTATAAACTATGGCTACACCTTC
clone_size: few; d_call: NA; v_call: TRBV6-1; j_call: TRBJ1-5; cdr3_aa: CASSSERYQPQHF; cdr3_nt: TGTGCCAGCAGTTCCGAGAGGTATCAGCCCCAGCATTTT
clone_size: NA; d_call: NA; v_call: TRBV5-1; j_call: TRBJ1-1; cdr3_aa: CASRGLTFLNTEAFF; cdr3_nt: TGCGCCAGCAGGGGGCTTACGTTTCTGAACACTGAAGCTTTCTTT
clone_size: NA; d_call: NA; v_call: TRBV11-2; j_call: TRBJ2-5; cdr3_aa: CASSLGGQETQYF; cdr3_nt: TGTGCCAGCAGCTTAGGGGGCCAAGAGACCCAGTACTTC
clone_size: NA; d_call: NA; v_call: TRBV9; j_call: TRBJ2-3; cdr3_aa: CTSSVANGRSTDTQYF; cdr3_nt: TGTACCAGCAGCGTAGCTAATGGACGCAGCACAGATACGCAGTATTTT
clone_size: once; d_call: NA; v_call: TRBV7-9; j_call: TRBJ2-2; cdr3_aa: CASGTRSTNTGELFF; cdr3_nt: TGTGCCAGCGGAACCCGCTCTACAAACACCGGGGAGCTGTTTTTT
clone_size: NA; d_call: NA; v_call: TRBV2; j_call: TRBJ1-2; cdr3_aa: CASGPRNYGYTF; cdr3_nt: TGTGCCAGCGGACCTCGTAACTATGGCTACACCTTC
clone_size: NA; d_call: NA; v_call: TRBV4-2; j_call: TRBJ2-7; cdr3_aa: CASSQVGQGSYEQYF; cdr3_nt: TGTGCCAGCAGCCAGGTAGGGCAGGGGTCCTACGAGCAGTACTTC
clone_size: NA; d_call: NA; v_call: TRBV18; j_call: TRBJ1-1; cdr3_aa: CASSPSNGVRDTEAFF; cdr3_nt: TGTGCCAGCTCACCATCAAACGGGGTCCGGGACACTGAAGCTTTCTTT
clone_size: NA; d_call: TRBD2; v_call: TRBV6-1; j_call: TRBJ2-1; cdr3_aa: CASSGPWTSGEWNEQFF; cdr3_nt: TGTGCCAGCAGTGGACCTTGGACTAGCGGGGAGTGGAATGAGCAGTTCTTC
clone_size: NA; d_call: NA; v_call: TRBV4-1; j_call: TRBJ2-1; cdr3_aa: CASSQDEWGTPYNEQFF; cdr3_nt: TGCGCCAGCAGCCAAGATGAGTGGGGGACCCCCTACAATGAGCAGTTCTTC
clone_size: NA; d_call: NA; v_call: TRBV5-4; j_call: TRBJ2-5; cdr3_aa: CASSLSPGETQYF; cdr3_nt: TGTGCCAGCAGCTTATCCCCCGGGGAGACCCAGTACTTC
clone_size: NA; d_call: NA; v_call: TRBV7-6; j_call: TRBJ2-3; cdr3_aa: CASSYGAQDTQYF; cdr3_nt: TGTGCCAGCAGCTACGGGGCACAGGATACGCAGTATTTT
clone_size: NA; d_call: NA; v_call: TRBV9; j_call: TRBJ1-6; cdr3_aa: CASSVDSYVNSPLHF; cdr3_nt: TGTGCCAGCAGCGTAGACTCCTACGTAAATTCACCCCTCCACTTT
clone_size: NA; d_call: NA; v_call: TRBV9; j_call: TRBJ1-1; cdr3_aa: CASSVVPENTEAFF; cdr3_nt: TGTGCCAGCAGCGTAGTCCCTGAAAACACTGAAGCTTTCTTT
clone_size: NA; d_call: NA; v_call: TRBV6-1; j_call: TRBJ1-6; cdr3_aa: CASSAKQVPDSPLHF; cdr3_nt: TGTGCCAGCAGTGCCAAACAGGTTCCGGATTCACCCCTCCACTTT
clone_size: NA; d_call: NA; v_call: TRBV10-3; j_call: TRBJ2-3; cdr3_aa: CAISESRGTSTDTQYF; cdr3_nt: TGTGCCATCAGTGAGTCGCGCGGGACTAGCACAGATACGCAGTATTTT
clone_size: NA; d_call: NA; v_call: TRBV21-1; j_call: TRBJ1-3; cdr3_aa: CASSKGLRGFSGNTIYF; cdr3_nt: TGTGCCAGCAGCAAGGGGCTTCGGGGCTTCTCTGGAAACACCATATATTTT
clone_size: NA; d_call: NA; v_call: TRBV6-5; j_call: TRBJ1-4; cdr3_aa: CASSSGLAEKLFF; cdr3_nt: TGTGCCAGCAGTTCAGGGTTGGCTGAAAAACTGTTTTTT
clone_size: once; d_call: NA; v_call: TRBV7-9; j_call: TRBJ1-1; cdr3_aa: CASSLGRAGNTEAFF; cdr3_nt: TGTGCCAGCAGCTTAGGTCGGGCGGGGAACACTGAAGCTTTCTTT
clone_size: NA; d_call: NA; v_call: TRBV6-1; j_call: TRBJ2-5; cdr3_aa: CASNPGTGETQYF; cdr3_nt: TGTGCCAGCAATCCGGGGACGGGAGAGACCCAGTACTTC
clone_size: NA; d_call: NA; v_call: TRBV28; j_call: TRBJ1-5; cdr3_aa: CASSLSQHNQPQHF; cdr3_nt: TGTGCCAGTAGCTTATCACAGCACAATCAGCCCCAGCATTTT
clone_size: once; d_call: TRBD1; v_call: TRBV6-5; j_call: TRBJ1-5; cdr3_aa: CASRTTGGEGQPQHF; cdr3_nt: TGTGCCAGCAGAACGACAGGGGGCGAAGGTCAGCCCCAGCATTTT
clone_size: NA; d_call: NA; v_call: TRBV6-5; j_call: TRBJ1-1; cdr3_aa: CASSYPGKTEAFF; cdr3_nt: TGTGCCAGCAGCTACCCGGGAAAGACTGAAGCTTTCTTT
clone_size: NA; d_call: NA; v_call: TRBV5-1; j_call: TRBJ2-6; cdr3_aa: CASSLVGSGANVLTF; cdr3_nt: TGCGCCAGCAGCTTGGTGGGGTCTGGGGCCAACGTCCTGACTTTC
clone_size: NA; d_call: TRBD2; v_call: TRBV19; j_call: TRBJ2-7; cdr3_aa: CASQQTSGSSYEQYF; cdr3_nt: TGTGCCAGTCAGCAGACTAGCGGGAGCTCCTACGAGCAGTACTTC
clone_size: few; d_call: NA; v_call: TRBV6-5; j_call: TRBJ2-1; cdr3_aa: CASSGPPEQFF; cdr3_nt: TGTGCCAGCAGTGGCCCGCCAGAGCAGTTCTTC
clone_size: NA; d_call: NA; v_call: TRBV11-3; j_call: TRBJ2-1; cdr3_aa: CASSLVGSGNEQFF; cdr3_nt: TGTGCCAGCAGCTTAGTTGGGTCCGGCAATGAGCAGTTCTTC
clone_size: NA; d_call: NA; v_call: TRBV30; j_call: TRBJ1-4; cdr3_aa: CAWTGTPRNEKLFF; cdr3_nt: TGTGCCTGGACCGGGACACCCAGGAATGAAAAACTGTTTTTT
clone_size: NA; d_call: TRBD2; v_call: TRBV19; j_call: TRBJ2-5; cdr3_aa: CASSIRVGGWETQYF; cdr3_nt: TGTGCCAGTAGTATAAGAGTGGGAGGGTGGGAGACCCAGTACTTC
clone_size: NA; d_call: TRBD1; v_call: TRBV6-5; j_call: TRBJ1-2; cdr3_aa: CASSYSRTGGGYGYTF; cdr3_nt: TGTGCCAGCAGTTACTCGAGGACAGGGGGAGGCTATGGCTACACCTTC
clone_size: NA; d_call: NA; v_call: TRBV5-6; j_call: TRBJ1-4; cdr3_aa: CASSLTGATNEKLFF; cdr3_nt: TGTGCCAGCAGCCTGACAGGTGCAACTAATGAAAAACTGTTTTTT
clone_size: NA; d_call: NA; v_call: TRBV11-2; j_call: TRBJ1-2; cdr3_aa: CASSLAHLGGFGYTF; cdr3_nt: TGTGCCAGCAGCTTAGCCCACCTGGGCGGGTTTGGCTACACCTTC
clone_size: NA; d_call: NA; v_call: TRBV6-5; j_call: TRBJ1-1; cdr3_aa: CASKPGPAATEAFF; cdr3_nt: TGTGCCAGCAAACCGGGACCCGCGGCGACTGAAGCTTTCTTT
clone_size: NA; d_call: NA; v_call: TRBV5-1; j_call: TRBJ1-1; cdr3_aa: CASSSRGDTEAFF; cdr3_nt: TGCGCCAGCAGCTCGCGGGGCGACACTGAAGCTTTCTTT